The entry below describes one T cell receptor beta chain. The sample comes from a study of monozygotic twins with inflammatory bowel disease. TCRdb reanalyzed the 5' RACE reads and collapses them to one entry per CDR3 protein, without DNA. In all, the sample yields around 380,000 distinct CDR3 sequences. Germline CDR1 is MDHEN and CDR2 is SYDVKM. There are 14 residues in the CDR3. Sequenced input: blood. This receptor was taken from a human donor with ulcerative colitis or Crohn's disease, or a healthy co-twin of an affected twin (not recorded which). This chain links TRBV28 with TRBJ2-7; the D call from TCRdb, TRBD1, cannot be confirmed without DNA. This CDR3 is CASSGTGGFYEQYF.